This T cell receptor beta chain emerged from a study of CD8 T cells in Susac syndrome. This clonotype was detected once. V shed 0 bases, J shed 7 bases, and the junction held 10 bases outside the gene matches. CDR3 length equals 16 residues. CDR1 is SGHNT and CDR2 is YYREEE in the germline V gene (reference sequence). Reverse transcription of roughly 0.5 to 1 ug RNA was carried out with random hexamers. By means of immunoSEQ multiplex PCR, TCR beta CDR3 spanning 54 Vbeta and 13 Jbeta underwent amplification. TCRdb processed the immunoSEQ multiplex PCR reads anew with MiXCR; each CDR3 protein has one entry. The sample consists of approximately 200,000 distinct CDR3 sequences, 95% of them appearing once.

This sequence originates from a human donor with multiple sclerosis. The sample consisted of CD4+ T cells from PBMCs. The chain links TRBV5-4 to TRBJ1-2; 9 bases agree with TRBD1. Here the CDR3 reads CASSLEAKGTGSGYTF. Written as DNA, the CDR3 is TGTGCCAGCAGCTTGGAGGCGAAAGGGACAGGGAGTGGCTACACCTTC.